This T cell receptor beta chain stems from a study of cytomegalovirus exposure and HLA in healthy donors. Points from the study as a whole: In a later analysis, donors in an Asian-associated ancestry cluster reportedly had fewer N-insertions in productive TCRs than the cohort mean. Despite most TCR sequences being rare, some public TCRs occurred in many donors. A later analysis showed that HLA-associated TCR beta chains had undergone more clonal expansion than equally common others.

Of note for this clone: Antigen specificity is unknown.

Germline loops: CDR1 WSHSY, CDR2 SAAADI. The junction had 6 bases not matched to a gene; V was cut back by 8 bases and J by 7 bases. The CDR3 has 14 residues. The PCR was carried out with 60 Vbeta primers and 13 Jbeta primers. Original processing methods: The count from a later analysis was some 81 million unique TCR beta chains, approximately 9.9 million of them shared. Sequencing used immunoSEQ multiplex PCR; TCRdb keeps in-frame clones, though not all of them. The DNA gave D and trimming, while V, J and clone size come from that table. The sample shows roughly 140,000 clones, roughly four fifths of them seen only once.

This receptor was obtained from a young man in good health and CMV-seronegative. The chain recombines TRBV10-2 with TRBJ1-4; 11 bases align to TRBD1. The sample was PBMCs. The chain's CDR3 is CASRPDRGREKLFF. DNA of the CDR3: TGCGCCAGCCGACCGGACAGGGGGCGTGAAAAACTGTTTTTT.